Listed below are T cell receptor beta chains from one sample, sequenced in a study of blood T cell repertoires in COVID-19. Data came from immunoSEQ multiplex PCR; TCRdb stores just in-frame clones and leaves some out. The table has roughly 170,000 clones, 60% to 80% seen once. The sample taken for sequencing was PBMCs or T cells enriched from blood (not recorded which). All receptors derive from a woman between 50 and 59 years old who had recovered from COVID-19. Each CDR3 is given with its conserved first and last residue. Each record gives: clone size, J gene, V gene, D gene, CDR3 DNA, CDR3 protein. The D gene is left open where the match is weak. Clone size is not always given. Where it is, it says once, few, many or a class for expanded clones.

>once|TRBJ2-3|TRBV7-6|TRBD2
TGTGCCAGCAGTACGGGGGCTAGCGGGACAGATACGCAGTATTTT
CASSTGASGTDTQYF
>-|TRBJ1-3|TRBV18|TRBD1
TGTGCCAGCTCACCCGGACAGGTCTCTGGAAACACCATATATTTT
CASSPGQVSGNTIYF
>few|TRBJ2-1|TRBV6-1|TRBD1
TGTGCCAGCACTGAACAGGGGAGCTCCTACAATGAGCAGTTCTTC
CASTEQGSSYNEQFF
>-|TRBJ2-2|TRBV5-6|TRBD2
TGTGCCAGCAGCGGTGGACTAGCGGGAGTGACGGGGGAGCTGTTTTTT
CASSGGLAGVTGELFF
>-|TRBJ2-7|TRBV12-2|-
TGTGCAAGTCGCTTTAGGGACAAATCTGTCCACGAGCAGTACTTC
CASRFRDKSVHEQYF
>-|TRBJ2-2|TRBV28|TRBD2
TGTGCCAGCAGTTTATCTGGACTAGCGAACACCGGGGAGCTGTTTTTT
CASSLSGLANTGELFF
>-|TRBJ1-2|TRBV5-8|TRBD1
TGTGCCAGCAGCTTGGAAGGGACAGGGAGGTTTGGCTACACCTTC
CASSLEGTGRFGYTF
>many|TRBJ1-1|TRBV2|-
TGTGCCAGCAGTGAATCCCGAACATTGAACACTGAAGCTTTCTTT
CASSESRTLNTEAFF
>-|TRBJ1-1|TRBV10-1|-
TGCGCCAGCAGCCAGGCCCTAAATACAGAAGATTCTGAAGCTTTCTTT
CASSQALNTEDSEAFF
>-|TRBJ2-2|TRBV3-1/TRBV3-2|TRBD1
TGTGCCAGCAGCCCGCGGACAGGCAGCACCGGGGAGCTGTTTTTT
CASSPRTGSTGELFF
>few|TRBJ2-5|TRBV6-5|-
TGTGCCAGCAGTTACTCGGGGGGAGCGGAGACCCAGTACTTC
CASSYSGGAETQYF
>-|TRBJ2-3|TRBV6-5|TRBD2
TGTGCCAGCTCTAGCGGGGACACAGATACGCAGTATTTT
CASSSGDTDTQYF
>-|TRBJ1-1|TRBV3-1/TRBV3-2|TRBD1
TGTGCCAGCAGCCCGACAGGGGTAAGCACTGAAGCTTTCTTT
CASSPTGVSTEAFF
>few|TRBJ1-2|TRBV15|-
TGTGCCACCAGCAGAGATCAGGGCAGGGCGGCCTATGGCTACACCTTC
CATSRDQGRAAYGYTF
>-|TRBJ2-3|TRBV24-1|TRBD1
TGTGCCACCAGTGAGACAGGGCCCACAGATACGCAGTATTTT
CATSETGPTDTQYF
>once|TRBJ2-1|TRBV7-2|TRBD2
TGTGCCAGCAGCCAGGGACTAGCGGGACGCAATGAGCAGTTCTTC
CASSQGLAGRNEQFF
>-|TRBJ2-5|TRBV12-3/TRBV12-4|-
TGTGCCAGCATGCAAAGCTCCGAAGAGACCCAGTACTTC
CASMQSSEETQYF
>-|TRBJ2-1|TRBV10-3|TRBD2
TGTGCCATCAGTGAGTCGCGGGGGGCACTCAACAATGAGCAGTTCTTC
CAISESRGALNNEQFF
>-|TRBJ1-4|TRBV27|-
-
CASSFRQGDFRGEKLFF
>-|TRBJ2-7|TRBV28|TRBD2
TGTGCCAGCAGTTCCGGACTAGCCGGCGGTGGGGAGCAGTACTTC
CASSSGLAGGGEQYF
>-|TRBJ2-7|TRBV7-8|TRBD2
TGTGCCAGCAGCCCTCAGACCCAAACTAGCGGGAGGGCCCTCGAGCAGTACTTC
CASSPQTQTSGRALEQYF
>-|TRBJ2-2|TRBV30|-
TGTGCCTGGAATGCCCTACGGGCCGGGGAGCTGTTTTTT
CAWNALRAGELFF
>-|TRBJ1-1|TRBV5-1|-
TGCGCCAGCAGCTTCGGGATCGACGTGAACACTGAAGCTTTCTTT
CASSFGIDVNTEAFF
>once|TRBJ2-7|TRBV10-3|TRBD2
TGTGCCATCAGTGGACTAGCGGGAGTTTCCTACGAGCAGTACTTC
CAISGLAGVSYEQYF
>-|TRBJ2-7|TRBV5-4|TRBD1
TGTGCCAGCAGCCAATTCGGACAGGGTCGCCCCTACGAGCAGTACTTC
CASSQFGQGRPYEQYF
>-|TRBJ2-7|TRBV11-2|-
TGTGCCAGCAGCTTAGCTTCACAGGAGAGCTACGAGCAGTACTTC
CASSLASQESYEQYF
>-|TRBJ1-4|TRBV18|TRBD1
TGTGCCAGCTCCAAAAGGAAGGGGGCCTGGGAAAAACTGTTTTTT
CASSKRKGAWEKLFF
>few|TRBJ2-7|TRBV7-9|-
TGTGCCAGCAGCTTAGAAGTGGGCGCCGACGGATACGAGCAGTACTTC
CASSLEVGADGYEQYF
>many|TRBJ1-4|TRBV14|TRBD1
TGTGCCAGCAGCCAAATCGGACAGGGAAGACCCGGGAAACTGTTTTTT
CASSQIGQGRPGKLFF
>once|TRBJ1-1|TRBV10-2|-
TGCGCCAGTGGACAGATCAACACTGAAGCTTTCTTT
CASGQINTEAFF
>-|TRBJ1-2|TRBV5-1|TRBD1
TGCGCCAGCAGCGAGGGACAGGGGGCCTATGGCTACACCTTC
CASSEGQGAYGYTF
>-|TRBJ1-1|TRBV29-1|-
TGCAGCGTTGAGCAGGGATTAGGCACTGAAGCTTTCTTT
CSVEQGLGTEAFF
>-|TRBJ2-3|TRBV18|-
TGTGCCAGCTCACCACCGACGGGGACAGATACGCAGTATTTT
CASSPPTGTDTQYF
>-|TRBJ1-4|TRBV21-1|-
TGTGCCAGCAGCAAAGTGGGGGGGGGAAGGGGCCCCCATAATGAAAAACTGTTTTTT
CASSKVGGGRGPHNEKLFF
>few|TRBJ2-7|TRBV30|-
TGTGCCTGGAACAACCAGGGCTACGAGCAGTACTTC
CAWNNQGYEQYF
>-|TRBJ2-1|TRBV9|TRBD2
TGTGCCAGCAGCGGACGACTAGCGGGAGGTTACGAGCAGTTCTTC
CASSGRLAGGYEQFF
>-|TRBJ2-1|TRBV10-1|TRBD2
TGCGCCAGCAGTGCGGGAGGAGCGGGAGCTGATGAGCAGTTCTTC
CASSAGGAGADEQFF
>once|TRBJ1-6|TRBV13|-
TGTGCCAGCAGCTTAGGCTCAGGGTTGAATTCACCCCTCCACTTT
CASSLGSGLNSPLHF
>-|TRBJ2-2|TRBV3-1/TRBV3-2|TRBD2
TGTGCCAGCAGCCAGCATAACCCCGGGACTAGCTCTAACACCGGGGAGCTGTTTTTT
CASSQHNPGTSSNTGELFF
>-|TRBJ2-3|TRBV15|TRBD2
TGTGCCACCAGCAGAGATCCGGGGACTAGCACAGCTCATTTAGATACGCAGTATTTT
CATSRDPGTSTAHLDTQYF
>-|TRBJ2-1|TRBV6-4|-
TGTGCCAGCAGTGTTGGAGAGGTGGGTGAGCAGTTCTTC
CASSVGEVGEQFF
>once|TRBJ1-4|TRBV18|TRBD1
TGTGCCAGCTCGCCGACAGGGGGTGGAGAAAAACTGTTTTTT
CASSPTGGGEKLFF
>-|TRBJ1-5|TRBV19|TRBD1
TGTGCCAGTAGTCGCGGGGGTGGGGACAGGAATCAGCCCCAGCATTTT
CASSRGGGDRNQPQHF
>-|TRBJ2-5|TRBV7-2|TRBD1
TGTGCCAGCAGCTCCAGGGGGCGCCGGGAGACCCAGTACTTC
CASSSRGRRETQYF
>-|TRBJ1-6|TRBV7-2|TRBD1
TGTGCCAGCAGCGCACCGGGACAGGGGGCGCCTAGGTTAGGTTCACCCCTCCACTTT
CASSAPGQGAPRLGSPLHF
>-|TRBJ1-2|TRBV30|-
TGTGCCTGGACTCGGGGGGGATCGGGGTTGGTCTATGGCTACACCTTC
CAWTRGGSGLVYGYTF
>once|TRBJ2-7|TRBV7-3|TRBD2
TGTGCCAGCAGCTTAGGGGGGGGAGGGCCCCCCTACGAGCAGTACTTC
CASSLGGGGPPYEQYF
>-|TRBJ2-1|TRBV7-2|TRBD2
TGTGCCAGCAGCTTAGAGGCCCAGCGGGGGGGACCTTACAATGAGCAGTTCTTC
CASSLEAQRGGPYNEQFF
>-|TRBJ2-7|TRBV28|-
TGTGCCAGCAGTAGACAGATATCCTACGAGCAGTACTTC
CASSRQISYEQYF
>-|TRBJ1-2|TRBV28|-
TGTGCCAGCAGTTTAAGACCAGGTCTTGGCGTCGGCTACACCTTC
CASSLRPGLGVGYTF
>-|TRBJ2-1|TRBV19|-
TGTGCCAGTAGTAAGGGACTCTACACCTACAATGAGCAGTTCTTC
CASSKGLYTYNEQFF
>-|TRBJ2-5|TRBV7-2|-
TGTGCCAGCAGCTTATTCGGGAGTTCAGAGACCCAGTACTTC
CASSLFGSSETQYF
>few|TRBJ2-1|TRBV10-1|TRBD2
TGCGCCAGCAGTTCAGTAGCGGGAGAGGGATTTTACAATGAGCAGTTCTTC
CASSSVAGEGFYNEQFF
>few|TRBJ1-4|TRBV23-1|-
TGCGCCAGCAGACCCCCCAGGGAGGCTAATGAAAAACTGTTTTTT
CASRPPREANEKLFF
>-|TRBJ1-2|TRBV5-4|-
TGTGCCAGCAGCTTCGACAGAGGGGGTGTAGACACCTTC
CASSFDRGGVDTF
>few|TRBJ1-5|TRBV7-9|TRBD1
TGTGCCAGCAGCTCGGGGACAGGACGTACTCAGCCCCAGCATTTT
CASSSGTGRTQPQHF
>-|TRBJ1-2|TRBV2|TRBD1
TGTGCCAGCAGTAAAGGGGGTACAGGGGCGTTGGGTGGCTACACCTTC
CASSKGGTGALGGYTF
>-|TRBJ2-5|TRBV7-3|TRBD2
TGTGCCAGCAGCCGAAGCGGGAGGGGGCAAGAGACCCAGTACTTC
CASSRSGRGQETQYF
>-|TRBJ2-3|TRBV3-1/TRBV3-2|TRBD2
TGTGCCAGCAGCCAAGGGGGAGGGTTAGATACGCAGTATTTT
CASSQGGGLDTQYF